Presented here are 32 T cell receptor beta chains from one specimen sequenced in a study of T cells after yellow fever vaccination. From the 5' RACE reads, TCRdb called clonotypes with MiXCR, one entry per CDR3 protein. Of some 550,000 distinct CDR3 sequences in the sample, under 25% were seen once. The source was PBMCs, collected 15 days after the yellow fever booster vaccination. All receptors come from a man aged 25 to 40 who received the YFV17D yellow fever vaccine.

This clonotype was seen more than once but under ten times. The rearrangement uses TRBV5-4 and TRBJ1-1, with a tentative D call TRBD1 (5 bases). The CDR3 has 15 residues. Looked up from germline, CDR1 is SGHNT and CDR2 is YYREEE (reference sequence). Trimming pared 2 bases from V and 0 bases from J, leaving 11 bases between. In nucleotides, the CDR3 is TGTGCCAGCAGCTTATCCGGGACGGTGAACACTGAAGCTTTCTTT. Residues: CASSLSGTVNTEAFF.

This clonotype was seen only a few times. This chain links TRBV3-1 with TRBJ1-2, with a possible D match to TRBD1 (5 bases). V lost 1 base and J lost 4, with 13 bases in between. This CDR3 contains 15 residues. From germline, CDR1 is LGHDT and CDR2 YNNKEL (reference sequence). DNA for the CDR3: TGTGCCAGCAGCCAAGGTGGGGCAGGATCCTATGGCTACACCTTC. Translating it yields CASSQGGAGSYGYTF.

The CDR3 here is CASSYLGAADEQYF. CDR3 bases: TGTGCCAGCAGTTATTTGGGGGCGGCGGACGAGCAGTACTTC. V and J are TRBV6-5 and TRBJ2-7; a possible D gene is TRBD1 (6 bases). The V and J ends lost 3 bases and 5 bases respectively, with 14 bases between them. This CDR3 region has 14 residues. Germline CDR1 reads MNHEY; CDR2 reads SVGAGI.

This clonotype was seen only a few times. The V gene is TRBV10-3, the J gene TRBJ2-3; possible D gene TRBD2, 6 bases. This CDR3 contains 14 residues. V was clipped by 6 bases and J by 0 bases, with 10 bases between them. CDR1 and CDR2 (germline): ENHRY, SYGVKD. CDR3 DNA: TGTGCCATCAGCCGGGAGTGGAGCACAGATACGCAGTATTTT. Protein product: CAISREWSTDTQYF.

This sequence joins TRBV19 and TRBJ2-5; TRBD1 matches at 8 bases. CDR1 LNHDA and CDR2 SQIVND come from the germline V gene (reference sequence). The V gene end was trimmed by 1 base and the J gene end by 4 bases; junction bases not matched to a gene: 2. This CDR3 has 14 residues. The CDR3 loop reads CASSIVGTGETQYF. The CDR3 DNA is TGTGCCAGTAGTATAGTTGGGACAGGAGAGACCCAGTACTTC.

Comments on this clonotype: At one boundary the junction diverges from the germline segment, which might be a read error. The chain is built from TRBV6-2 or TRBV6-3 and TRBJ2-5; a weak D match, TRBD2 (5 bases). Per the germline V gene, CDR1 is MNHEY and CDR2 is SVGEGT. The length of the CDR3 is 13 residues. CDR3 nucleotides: TGTGCCAGCAGTTACTCAGGCAGCGGAACTGTGATCTTC. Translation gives CASSYSGSGTVIF.

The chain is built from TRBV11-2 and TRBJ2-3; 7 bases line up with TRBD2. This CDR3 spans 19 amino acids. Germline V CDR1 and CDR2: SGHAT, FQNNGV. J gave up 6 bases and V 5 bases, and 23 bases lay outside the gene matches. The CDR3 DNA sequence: TGTGCCAGCAGCGCAAAAGCCGCGGTTTGGCGGGAGATTCTGGATACGCAGTATTTT. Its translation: CASSAKAAVWREILDTQYF.

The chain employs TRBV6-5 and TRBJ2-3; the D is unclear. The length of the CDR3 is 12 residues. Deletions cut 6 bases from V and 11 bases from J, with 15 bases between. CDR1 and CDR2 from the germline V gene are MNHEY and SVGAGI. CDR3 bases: TGTGCCAGCAGCCAACGCCAAAGCCGGCAGTATTTT. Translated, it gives CASSQRQSRQYF.

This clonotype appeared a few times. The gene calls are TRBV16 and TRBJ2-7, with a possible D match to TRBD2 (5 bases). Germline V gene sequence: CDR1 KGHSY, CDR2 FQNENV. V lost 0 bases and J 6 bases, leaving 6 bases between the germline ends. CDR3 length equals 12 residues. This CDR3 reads CASSQSGVEQYF. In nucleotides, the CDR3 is TGTGCCAGCAGCCAATCCGGGGTCGAGCAGTACTTC.

The chain's CDR3 is CASSPLGRTGGKPYEQYF. CDR3 nucleotide sequence: TGTGCCAGCAGCCCCCTCGGCCGGACAGGGGGTAAACCCTACGAGCAGTACTTC. The chain carries TRBV11-2 and TRBJ2-7; 10 nucleotides align to TRBD1. The CDR3 contains 18 residues. Germline V gives CDR1 SGHAT, CDR2 FQNNGV. Losses at the gene ends were 5 bases for V and 2 bases for J; bases not matched to a gene: 15. The full variable domain, its missing parts supplied by reference TRBV11-2 and TRBJ2-7, is EAGVAQSPRYKIIEKRQSVAFWCNPISGHATLYWYQQILGQGPKLLIQFQNNGVVDDSQLPKDRFSAERLKGVDSTLKIQPAKLEDSAVYLCASSPLGRTGGKPYEQYFGPGTRLTVT.

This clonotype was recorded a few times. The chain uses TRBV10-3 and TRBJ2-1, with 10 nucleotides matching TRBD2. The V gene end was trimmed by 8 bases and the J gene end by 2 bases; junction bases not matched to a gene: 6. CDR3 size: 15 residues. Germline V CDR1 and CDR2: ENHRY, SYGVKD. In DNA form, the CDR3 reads TGTGCCATCGCTCTACTAGCGGGAACCTACAATGAGCAGTTCTTC. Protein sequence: CAIALLAGTYNEQFF.

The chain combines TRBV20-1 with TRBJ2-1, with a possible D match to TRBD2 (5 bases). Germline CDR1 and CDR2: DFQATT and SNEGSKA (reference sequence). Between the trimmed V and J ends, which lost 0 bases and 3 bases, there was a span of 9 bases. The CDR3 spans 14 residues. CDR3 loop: CSARDARGYNEQFF. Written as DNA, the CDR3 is TGCAGTGCTAGAGATGCTCGGGGCTACAATGAGCAGTTCTTC.

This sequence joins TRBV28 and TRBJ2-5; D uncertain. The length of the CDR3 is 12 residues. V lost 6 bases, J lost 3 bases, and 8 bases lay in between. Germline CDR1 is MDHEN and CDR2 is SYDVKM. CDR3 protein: CASSTPEETQYF. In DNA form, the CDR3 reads TGTGCCAGCAGCACACCGGAAGAGACCCAGTACTTC.

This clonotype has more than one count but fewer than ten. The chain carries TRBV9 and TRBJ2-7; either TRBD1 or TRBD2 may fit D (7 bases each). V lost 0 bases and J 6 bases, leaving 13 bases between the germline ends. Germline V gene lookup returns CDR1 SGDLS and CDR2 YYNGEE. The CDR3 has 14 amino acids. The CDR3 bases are TGTGCCAGCAGCGTAGGGGGGGGGACAGTCGAGCAGTACTTC. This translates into CASSVGGGTVEQYF.

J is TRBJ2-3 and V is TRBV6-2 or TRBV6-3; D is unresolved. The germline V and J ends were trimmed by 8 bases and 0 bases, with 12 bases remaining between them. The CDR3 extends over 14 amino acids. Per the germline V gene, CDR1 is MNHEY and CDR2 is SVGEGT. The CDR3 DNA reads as TGTGCCAGCGACATCTATCCTAGCACAGATACGCAGTATTTT. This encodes CASDIYPSTDTQYF.

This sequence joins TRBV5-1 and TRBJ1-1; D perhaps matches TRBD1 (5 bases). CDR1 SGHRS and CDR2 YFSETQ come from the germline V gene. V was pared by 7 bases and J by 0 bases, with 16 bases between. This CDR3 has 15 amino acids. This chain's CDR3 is CASSRQPEVNTEAFF. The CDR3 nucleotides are TGCGCCAGCTCAAGACAGCCGGAGGTGAACACTGAAGCTTTCTTT.

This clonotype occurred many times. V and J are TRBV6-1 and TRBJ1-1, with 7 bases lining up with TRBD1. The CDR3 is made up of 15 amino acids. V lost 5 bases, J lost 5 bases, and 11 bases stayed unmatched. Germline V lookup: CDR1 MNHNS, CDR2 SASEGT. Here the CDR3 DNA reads TGTGCCAGCAGTAAAAAAGGGACAGCCGGTACTGAAGCTTTCTTT. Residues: CASSKKGTAGTEAFF.

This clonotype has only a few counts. DNA of the CDR3: TGTGCCAGCAGCCCAGGGAAGGGACGGAACTATAATTCACCCCTCCACTTT. Protein product: CASSPGKGRNYNSPLHF. The chain carries TRBV11-2 and TRBJ1-6; the D gene is possibly TRBD1 (5 bases). The CDR3 loop spans 17 amino acids. Germline V lookup: CDR1 SGHAT, CDR2 FQNNGV. V was cut by 5 bases and J by 3 bases, with 17 bases left in between.

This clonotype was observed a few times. The CDR3 here is CSVAGGPYEQYF. The CDR3, as DNA: TGCAGTGTAGCGGGAGGGCCCTACGAGCAGTACTTC. V and J are TRBV20-1 and TRBJ2-7, with 11 nucleotides matching TRBD2. CDR1 and CDR2 from the germline V gene are DFQATT and SNEGSKA (reference sequence). The CDR3 has 12 residues. J gave up 2 bases and V 7 bases, and 1 base lay outside the gene matches.

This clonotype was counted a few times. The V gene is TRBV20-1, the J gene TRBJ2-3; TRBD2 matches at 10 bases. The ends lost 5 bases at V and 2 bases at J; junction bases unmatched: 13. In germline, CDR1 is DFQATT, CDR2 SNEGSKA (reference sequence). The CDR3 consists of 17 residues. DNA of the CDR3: TGCAGTGCTGTGGGTACCTCCGGGACTAGCGACACAGATACGCAGTATTTT. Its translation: CSAVGTSGTSDTDTQYF.

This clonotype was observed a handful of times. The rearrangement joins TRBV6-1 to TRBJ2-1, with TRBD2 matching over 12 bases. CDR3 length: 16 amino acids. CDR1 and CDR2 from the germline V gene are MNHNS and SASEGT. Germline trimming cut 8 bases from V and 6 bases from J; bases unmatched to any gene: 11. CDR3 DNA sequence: TGTGCCAGCCTAACAGGGGTGACTAGCGGGAGCAATGAGCAGTTCTTC. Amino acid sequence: CASLTGVTSGSNEQFF.

For the CDR3, the DNA is TGCGCCAGCAGCCAAGCGATAAATCTTGGCGAGCAGTACTTC. Encoded protein: CASSQAINLGEQYF. The gene calls are TRBV4-3 and TRBJ2-7; D not certain. Germline V gene lookup returns CDR1 LGHNA and CDR2 YSLEER. The V end was cut by 1 base, the J end by 6 bases, with 13 bases between. The CDR3 runs to 14 residues.

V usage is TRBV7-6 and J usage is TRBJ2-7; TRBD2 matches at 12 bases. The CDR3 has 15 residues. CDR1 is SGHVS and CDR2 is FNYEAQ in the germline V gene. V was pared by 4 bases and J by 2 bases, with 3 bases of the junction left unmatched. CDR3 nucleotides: TGTGCCAGCAGCTCCTCTAGCGGGAGGGCCTACGAGCAGTACTTC. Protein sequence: CASSSSSGRAYEQYF.

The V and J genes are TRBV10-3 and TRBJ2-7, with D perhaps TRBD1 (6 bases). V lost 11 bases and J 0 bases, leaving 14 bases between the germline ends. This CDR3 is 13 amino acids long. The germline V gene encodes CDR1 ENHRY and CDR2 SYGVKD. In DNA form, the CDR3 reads TGTGCCTCACAGGGCCCTAGCTCCTACGAGCAGTACTTC. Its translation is CASQGPSSYEQYF.

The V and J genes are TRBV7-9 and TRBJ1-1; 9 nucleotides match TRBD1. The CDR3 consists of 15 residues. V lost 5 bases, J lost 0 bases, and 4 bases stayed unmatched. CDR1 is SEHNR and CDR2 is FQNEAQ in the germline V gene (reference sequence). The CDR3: CASSPGQGMNTEAFF. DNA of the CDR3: TGTGCCAGCAGCCCAGGACAGGGGATGAACACTGAAGCTTTCTTT.

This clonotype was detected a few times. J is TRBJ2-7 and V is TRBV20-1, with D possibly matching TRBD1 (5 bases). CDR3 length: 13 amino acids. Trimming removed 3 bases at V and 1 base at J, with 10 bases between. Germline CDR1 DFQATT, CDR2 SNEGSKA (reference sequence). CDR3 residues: CSARRQGSYEQYF. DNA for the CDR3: TGCAGTGCTAGGAGGCAGGGATCCTACGAGCAGTACTTC.

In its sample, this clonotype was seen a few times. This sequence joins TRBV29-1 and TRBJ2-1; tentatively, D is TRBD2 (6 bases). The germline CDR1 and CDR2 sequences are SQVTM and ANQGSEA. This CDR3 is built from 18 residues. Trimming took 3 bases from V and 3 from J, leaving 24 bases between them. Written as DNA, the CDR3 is TGCAGCGTTGACAACACCGTACACCCGGGACTCAGCTACAATGAGCAGTTCTTC. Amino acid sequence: CSVDNTVHPGLSYNEQFF.

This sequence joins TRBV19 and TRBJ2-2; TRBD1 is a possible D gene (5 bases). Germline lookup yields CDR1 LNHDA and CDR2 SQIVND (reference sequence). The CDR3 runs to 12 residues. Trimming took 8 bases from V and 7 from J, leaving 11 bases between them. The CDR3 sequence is CASLDKVGELFF. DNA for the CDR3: TGTGCCAGTTTGGACAAAGTCGGGGAGCTGTTTTTT.

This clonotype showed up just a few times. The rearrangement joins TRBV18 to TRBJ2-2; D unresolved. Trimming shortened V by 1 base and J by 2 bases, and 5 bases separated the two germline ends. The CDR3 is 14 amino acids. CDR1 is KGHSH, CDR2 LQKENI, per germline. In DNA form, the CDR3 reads TGTGCCAGCTCACCACAACGAAACACCGGGGAGCTGTTTTTT. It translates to CASSPQRNTGELFF.

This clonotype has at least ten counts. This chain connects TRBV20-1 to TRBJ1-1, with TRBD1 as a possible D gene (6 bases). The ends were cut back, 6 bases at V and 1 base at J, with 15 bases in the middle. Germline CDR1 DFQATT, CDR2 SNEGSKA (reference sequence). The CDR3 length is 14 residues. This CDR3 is CSAQGGGGNTEAFF. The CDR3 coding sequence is TGCAGTGCCCAAGGGGGGGGTGGGAACACTGAAGCTTTCTTT.

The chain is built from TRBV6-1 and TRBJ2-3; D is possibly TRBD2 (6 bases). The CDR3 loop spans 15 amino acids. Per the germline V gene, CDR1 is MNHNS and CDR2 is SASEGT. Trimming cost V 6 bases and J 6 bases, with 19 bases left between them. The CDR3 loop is CASSQLAGRQDTQYF. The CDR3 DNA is TGTGCCAGCAGCCAACTAGCCGGGCGTCAGGATACGCAGTATTTT.

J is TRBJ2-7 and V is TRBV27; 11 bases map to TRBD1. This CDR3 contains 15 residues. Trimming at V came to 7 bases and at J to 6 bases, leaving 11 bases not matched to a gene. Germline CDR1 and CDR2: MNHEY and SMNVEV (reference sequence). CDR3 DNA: TGTGCCAGCACCCGCAGTCTCGGGACAGGGGGCGAGCAGTACTTC. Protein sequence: CASTRSLGTGGEQYF.